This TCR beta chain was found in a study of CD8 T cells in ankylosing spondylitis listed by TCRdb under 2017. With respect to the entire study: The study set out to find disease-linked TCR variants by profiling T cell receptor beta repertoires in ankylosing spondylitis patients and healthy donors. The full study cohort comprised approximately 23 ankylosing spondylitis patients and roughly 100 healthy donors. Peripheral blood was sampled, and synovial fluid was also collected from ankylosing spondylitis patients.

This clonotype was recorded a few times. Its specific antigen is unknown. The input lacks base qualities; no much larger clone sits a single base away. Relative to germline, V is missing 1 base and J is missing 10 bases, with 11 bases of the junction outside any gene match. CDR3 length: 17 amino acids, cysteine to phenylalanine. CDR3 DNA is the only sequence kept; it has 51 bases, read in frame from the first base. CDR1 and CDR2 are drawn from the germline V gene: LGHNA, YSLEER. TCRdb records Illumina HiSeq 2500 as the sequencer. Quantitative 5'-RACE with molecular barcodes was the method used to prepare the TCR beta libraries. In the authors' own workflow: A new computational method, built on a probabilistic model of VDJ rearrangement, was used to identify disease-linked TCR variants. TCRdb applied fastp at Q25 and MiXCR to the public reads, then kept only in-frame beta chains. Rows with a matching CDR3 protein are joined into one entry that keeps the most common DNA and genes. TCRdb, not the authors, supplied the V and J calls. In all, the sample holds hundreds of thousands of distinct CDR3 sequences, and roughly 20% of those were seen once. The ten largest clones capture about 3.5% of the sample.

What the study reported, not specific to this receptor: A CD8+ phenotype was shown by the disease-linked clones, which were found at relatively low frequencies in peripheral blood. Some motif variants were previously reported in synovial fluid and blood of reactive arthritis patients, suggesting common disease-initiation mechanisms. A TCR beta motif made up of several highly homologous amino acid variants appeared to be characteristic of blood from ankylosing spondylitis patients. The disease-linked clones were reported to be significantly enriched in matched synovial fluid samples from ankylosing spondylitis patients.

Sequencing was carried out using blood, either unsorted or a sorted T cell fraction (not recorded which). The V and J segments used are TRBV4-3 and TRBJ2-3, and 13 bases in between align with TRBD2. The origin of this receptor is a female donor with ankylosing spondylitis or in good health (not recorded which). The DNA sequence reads TGCGCCAGCAGCCAAGGTCTCGAGACTAGCGGGAGGTCTCCGCAGTATTTT. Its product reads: CASSQGLETSGRSPQYF.